This passage covers 13 T cell receptor beta chains from one sample sequenced in a study of cytomegalovirus exposure and HLA in healthy donors. A multiplex PCR was run with 60 Vbeta primers and 13 Jbeta primers. Only in-frame clones appear in the TCRdb table, and some are missing; sequencing was by immunoSEQ multiplex PCR. The data hold 100,000 to 150,000 clones, with around 75% observed a single time. The sample taken for sequencing was PBMCs. The receptors shown here come from a woman in her forties or fifties in good health and CMV-seropositive.

The V gene is TRBV6-6, the J gene TRBJ1-6, with 8 bases identical to TRBD1. Unmatched junction bases numbered 8, after V lost 1 base and J lost 9 bases. This CDR3 region has 16 residues. In germline, CDR1 is MNHNY, CDR2 SVGAGI (reference sequence). CDR3 in DNA: TGTGCCAGCAGTTACTGGGAACAGGGGGTCTTTTCACCCCTCCACTTT. Protein: CASSYWEQGVFSPLHF.

V is TRBV5-1 and J is TRBJ2-3; tentatively, D is TRBD2 (6 bases). This CDR3 contains 16 residues. The V gene lost 4 bases and the J gene lost 0 bases, with 15 bases spanning the gap. Germline V gene lookup returns CDR1 SGHRS and CDR2 YFSETQ. CDR3 region: CASSVPTGTSTDTQYF. DNA of the CDR3: TGCGCCAGCAGCGTTCCGACCGGGACTAGCACAGATACGCAGTATTTT.

This clone was counted between two and nine times. This rearrangement joins TRBV6-5 to TRBJ1-2, with D perhaps TRBD1 (6 bases). The V end was cut by 5 bases, the J end by 0 bases, with 13 bases between. This CDR3 region has 15 residues. The germline gives CDR1 MNHEY, CDR2 SVGAGI. CDR3: CASSKGGGANYGYTF. The CDR3 nucleotides read TGTGCCAGCAGTAAGGGGGGAGGGGCTAACTATGGCTACACCTTC.

This sequence joins TRBV7-9 and TRBJ2-4; 9 bases are shared with TRBD1. Germline V gives CDR1 SEHNR, CDR2 FQNEAQ (reference sequence). V was pared by 6 bases and J by 0 bases, with 9 bases of the junction left unmatched. The CDR3 totals 17 residues. The CDR3 coding sequence is TGTGCCAGCAGTTCCCTGGACAGGGGCTTAGCCAAAAACATTCAGTACTTC. Translation gives CASSSLDRGLAKNIQYF.

This clone was detected once. The gene calls are TRBV27 and TRBJ2-4, with D tentatively TRBD2 (6 bases). This CDR3 is 13 amino acids long. The germline V gene has CDR1 MNHEY and CDR2 SMNVEV (reference sequence). Trimming pared 5 bases from V and 5 bases from J, leaving 10 bases between. This CDR3 reads CASSVWGENIQYF. Written as DNA, the CDR3 is TGTGCCAGCAGTGTATGGGGGGAAAACATTCAGTACTTC.

This clone was counted only a few times. V is TRBV21-1 and J is TRBJ2-7; the DNA was not compared with TRBD2, the D call given in the table. TRBV21-1 is a listed pseudogene. CDR3 size: 16 residues. The CDR3, as DNA: TGTGCCAGCAGCAAAGAATCGGGACTCGACTCCTACGAGCAGTACTTC. This sequence encodes CASSKESGLDSYEQYF.

The rearrangement links TRBV6-1 to TRBJ2-2; possibly TRBD2 for D (5 bases). V lost 7 bases, J lost 6 bases, and 12 bases lay in between. The CDR3 is 13 amino acids. Per the germline V gene, CDR1 is MNHNS and CDR2 is SASEGT. The CDR3 region has the DNA TGTGCCAGCACTCTAAGAGGGTCCGGGGAGCTGTTTTTT. Its protein product is CASTLRGSGELFF.

V is TRBV4-2 and J is TRBJ2-7; D is possibly TRBD2 (5 bases). CDR3 length: 15 residues. CDR1 and CDR2 (germline): LGHNA, YNFKEQ. V lost 1 base to trimming and J lost 3 bases, with 13 bases between them. The chain's CDR3 is CASSQGGSGNYEQYF. As DNA, the CDR3 is TGTGCCAGCAGCCAAGGTGGAAGCGGAAACTACGAGCAGTACTTC.

This clone occurred once. This chain's CDR3 is CASSRGTGGLYEQYF. The CDR3 DNA reads as TGTGCCAGCAGCAGAGGGACAGGGGGCCTCTACGAGCAGTACTTC. J is TRBJ2-7 and V is TRBV2, with 12 bases identical to TRBD1. The trim removed 6 bases at V and 3 bases at J, leaving 6 bases unmatched. Germline V gene lookup returns CDR1 SNHLY and CDR2 FYNNEI. This CDR3 contains 15 residues.

The chain is built from TRBV6-5 and TRBJ2-3; D is unresolved. V dropped 6 bases and J dropped 3 bases, with 13 bases sitting between them. Germline CDR1 MNHEY, CDR2 SVGAGI. The CDR3 is 14 residues long. The CDR3 DNA sequence: TGTGCCAGCAGCCTCTACGGCGGTACAGATACGCAGTATTTT. It yields the protein CASSLYGGTDTQYF.

V usage is TRBV9 and J usage is TRBJ2-5; 10 positions agree with TRBD2. CDR1 is SGDLS and CDR2 is YYNGEE in the germline V gene. This CDR3 spans 16 amino acids. The V segment lost 0 bases and the J segment 1 base; nucleotides outside the gene matches: 3. CDR3 sequence: CASSVGAGGIQETQYF. In DNA, the CDR3 is TGTGCCAGCAGCGTAGGAGCGGGGGGGATCCAAGAGACCCAGTACTTC. Supplemented by reference TRBV9 and TRBJ2-5, the full variable domain reads DSGVTQTPKHLITATGQRVTLRCSPRSGDLSVYWYQQSLDQGLQFLIQYYNGEERAKGNILERFSAQQFPDLHSELNLSSLELGDSALYFCASSVGAGGIQETQYFGPGTRLLVL.

The CDR3: CASSIGQGSGSPLHF. CDR3 nucleotide sequence: TGCGCCAGCAGCATTGGACAGGGATCGGGTTCACCCCTCCACTTT. V and J are TRBV5-1 and TRBJ1-6; 8 nucleotides match TRBD1. Unmatched junction bases numbered 9, after V lost 4 bases and J lost 9 bases. Germline-derived CDR1 and CDR2 are SGHRS and YFSETQ. This CDR3 region has 15 residues. Combining the CDR3 with reference TRBV5-1 and TRBJ1-6 gives the whole variable domain KAGVTQTPRYLIKTRGQQVTLSCSPISGHRSVSWYQQTPGQGLQFLFEYFSETQRNKGNFPGRFSGRQFSNSRSEMNVSTLELGDSALYLCASSIGQGSGSPLHFGNGTRLTVT.

The V and J genes are TRBV7-9 and TRBJ2-5; 7 bases fit TRBD1. The ends lost 6 bases at V and 5 bases at J; junction bases unmatched: 6. Per the germline V gene, CDR1 is SEHNR and CDR2 is FQNEAQ (reference sequence). The CDR3 runs 13 residues. CDR3 residues: CASRPTGIETQYF. CDR3 in DNA: TGTGCCAGCAGACCGACAGGGATCGAGACCCAGTACTTC.